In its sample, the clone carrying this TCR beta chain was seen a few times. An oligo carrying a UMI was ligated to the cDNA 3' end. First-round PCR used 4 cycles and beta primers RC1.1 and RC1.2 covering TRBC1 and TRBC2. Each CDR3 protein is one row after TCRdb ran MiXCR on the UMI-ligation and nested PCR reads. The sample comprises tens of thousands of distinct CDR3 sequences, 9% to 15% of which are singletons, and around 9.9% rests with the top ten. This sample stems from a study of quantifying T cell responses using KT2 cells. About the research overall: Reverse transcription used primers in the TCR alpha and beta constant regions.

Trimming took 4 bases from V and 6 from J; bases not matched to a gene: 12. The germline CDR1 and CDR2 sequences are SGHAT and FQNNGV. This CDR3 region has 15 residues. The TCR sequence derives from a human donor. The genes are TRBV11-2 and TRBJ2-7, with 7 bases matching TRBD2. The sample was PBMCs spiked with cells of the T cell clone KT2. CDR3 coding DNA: TGTGCCAGCAGCTCCATTGGGGGGAGGGCCCTCGAGCAGTACTTC. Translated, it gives CASSSIGGRALEQYF.